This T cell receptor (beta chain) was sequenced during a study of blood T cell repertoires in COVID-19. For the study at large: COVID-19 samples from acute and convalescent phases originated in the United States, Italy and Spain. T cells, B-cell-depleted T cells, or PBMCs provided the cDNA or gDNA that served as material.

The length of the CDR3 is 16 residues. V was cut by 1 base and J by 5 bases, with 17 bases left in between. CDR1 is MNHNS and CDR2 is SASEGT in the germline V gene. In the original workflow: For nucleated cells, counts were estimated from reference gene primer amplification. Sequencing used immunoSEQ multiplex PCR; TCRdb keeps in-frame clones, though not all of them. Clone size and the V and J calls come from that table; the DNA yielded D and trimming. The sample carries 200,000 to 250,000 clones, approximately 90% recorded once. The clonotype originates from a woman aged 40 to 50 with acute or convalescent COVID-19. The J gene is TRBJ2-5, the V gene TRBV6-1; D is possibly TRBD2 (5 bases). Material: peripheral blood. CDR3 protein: CASSEDDFRPSETQYF. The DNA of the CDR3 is TGTGCCAGCAGTGAAGACGACTTTCGCCCTAGCGAGACCCAGTACTTC.